This record looks at one T cell receptor beta chain sequence and its context. The antigen is undetermined. CDR1 and CDR2 (germline): SNHLY, FYNNEI. There are 14 residues in the CDR3. The entry originates in a study of blood T cells in healthy people across ages. Notes on the study in general: A strong correlation was found between TCR beta diversity and the percentage of naive T cells. Diversity was estimated from one million T cells, and these estimates were considered underestimates.

A second PCR, run for roughly 7 to 12 cycles, used a sample-barcoded 5' primer plus a J-beta primer mix. A single record per CDR3 protein comes from TCRdb applying MiXCR to the 5' RACE reads. The table lists roughly 790,000 distinct CDR3 sequences, more than 40% of them singletons, with less than 25% in the top ten. Sequencing was carried out using blood. The receptor's source is an older woman in good health. V gene TRBV2 combines with J gene TRBJ2-4; 11 bases line up with TRBD2. The J call could be wrong; TRBJ2-7 is a better fit for the DNA end. The CDR3 sequence is CASGETSGAGEQYF. The CDR3 DNA follows: TGTGCCAGCGGCGAGACTAGCGGGGCTGGCGAGCAGTACTTC.